This T cell receptor (beta chain) was identified in a study of shared clonotypes between healthy human individuals. Only CD45RO-negative cells positively selected for CCR7 counted as naive CD8 cells, so terminally differentiated effector memory CD45RA+ cells were excluded. CDR1 is SGDLS and CDR2 is YYNGEE in the germline V gene. The CDR3 is 14 amino acids. J lost 4 bases, V lost 4 bases, and 3 bases had no gene match. Concerning this clone itself: The sample carries other DNA sequences with the same CDR3.

Data came from immunoSEQ multiplex PCR; TCRdb stores just in-frame clones and leaves some out. The sample has roughly 2.1 million clones; around 93% are singletons. The sample consisted of naive CD8+ T cells from PBMCs. This sequence was found in a man in his late teens or twenties in good health. Some clones in this sample may be carry-over from other donors' samples. This chain links TRBV9 with TRBJ2-7; TRBD2 aligns across 12 bases. CDR3 residues: CASSSGTSGYEQYF. CDR3 nucleotides: TGTGCCAGCAGCTCCGGGACTAGCGGGTACGAGCAGTACTTC.